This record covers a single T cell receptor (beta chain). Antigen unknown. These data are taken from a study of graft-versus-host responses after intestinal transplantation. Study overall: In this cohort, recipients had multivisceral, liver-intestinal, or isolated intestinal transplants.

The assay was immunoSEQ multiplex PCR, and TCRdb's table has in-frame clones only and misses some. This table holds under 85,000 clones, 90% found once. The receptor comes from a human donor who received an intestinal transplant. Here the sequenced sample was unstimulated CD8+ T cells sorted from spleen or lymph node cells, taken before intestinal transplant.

In nucleotides, the CDR3 is TGTGCCAGCAGCCCCGGGACAGGGGCTTTTTTTGGGGAAAAACTGTTTTTT. This sequence encodes CASSPGTGAFFGEKLFF. The chain employs TRBV5-7 and TRBJ1-4; 10 nucleotides match TRBD1. TRBV5-7 belongs to the ORF category, with a function that is uncertain. The V and J ends lost 4 bases and 8 bases, in that order; junction bases with no gene match: 14. The CDR3 runs to 17 residues.